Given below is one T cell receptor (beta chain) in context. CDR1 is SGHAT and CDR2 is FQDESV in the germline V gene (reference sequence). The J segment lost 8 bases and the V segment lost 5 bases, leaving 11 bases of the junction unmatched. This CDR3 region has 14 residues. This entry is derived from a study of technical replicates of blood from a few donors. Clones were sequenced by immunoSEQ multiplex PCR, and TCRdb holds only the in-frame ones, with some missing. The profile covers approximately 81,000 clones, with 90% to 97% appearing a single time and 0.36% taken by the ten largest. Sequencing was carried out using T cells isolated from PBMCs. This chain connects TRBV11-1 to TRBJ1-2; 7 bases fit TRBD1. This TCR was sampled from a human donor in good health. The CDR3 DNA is TGTGCCAGCAGCGTCCAACAGGGGTTGTACGGCTACACCTTC. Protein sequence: CASSVQQGLYGYTF. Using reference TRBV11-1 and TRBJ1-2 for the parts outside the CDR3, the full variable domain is EAEVAQSPRYKITEKSQAVAFWCDPISGHATLYWYRQILGQGPELLVQFQDESVVDDSQLPKDRFSAERLKGVDSTLKIQPAELGDSAMYLCASSVQQGLYGYTFGSGTRLTVV.